Given below is one T cell receptor (beta chain) in context. Data came from immunoSEQ multiplex PCR; TCRdb stores just in-frame clones and leaves some out. The table lists 250,000 or so clones, approximately 84% of them singletons. The CDR3 length is 15 residues. V dropped 5 bases and J dropped 3; count of bases not matched to a gene: 9. Germline lookup yields CDR1 LNHDA and CDR2 SQIVND (reference sequence). The source of the sample is a study of blood T cell repertoires in COVID-19. All enrollees were roughly 18 to 100 years old and from about 25 US areas. Donors were grouped by their self-reported clinical history.

The sequenced sample consisted of PBMCs or T cells enriched from blood (not recorded which). The chain carries TRBV19 and TRBJ1-2; 7 bases are a match to TRBD1. This receptor was obtained from a man in his sixties who had recovered from COVID-19. CDR3 amino acids: CASSSGQGGYYGYTF. CDR3 coding DNA: TGTGCCAGTAGTTCAGGTCAGGGGGGATACTATGGCTACACCTTC.